The present entry profiles one T cell receptor beta chain with its context. Trimming pared 2 bases from V and 5 bases from J, leaving 12 bases between. The CDR3 is 14 residues long. Per the germline V gene, CDR1 is MNHEY and CDR2 is SVGAGI. This entry is derived from a study of blood T cell repertoires in COVID-19. At the level of the study: The origin of the acute and convalescent COVID-19 samples was the United States, Italy and Spain. Nucleic acid was either cDNA or gDNA, and it came from T cells, B-cell-depleted T cells, or PBMCs.

Original processing methods: Reference gene primer amplification yielded estimated nucleated cell counts. Clones were sequenced by immunoSEQ multiplex PCR, and TCRdb holds only the in-frame ones, with some missing. That table is the source of V, J and clone size, and D and trimming were worked out from the DNA. Among 210,000 or so clones listed, 83% were seen once. Assignment of participants to cohorts was predicated upon participant-reported clinical history. The rearrangement joins TRBV6-5 to TRBJ1-2; D gene uncertain. The source material was PBMCs or T cells enriched from blood (not recorded which). This receptor was obtained from a woman in her 50s who had been exposed to COVID-19. CDR3 bases: TGTGCCAGCAGTTACGGGCCAGAGTTGTATGGCTACACCTTC. As protein: CASSYGPELYGYTF.